The TCR beta chain under discussion was sequenced for a study of metastatic and nonmetastatic thyroid tumors. Study at large: Across peripheral blood and tumor or nodule tissue samples taken from malignant and benign thyroid patients, the repertoires were compared with one another. Study-wide findings and caveats: In both blood and tumor samples, TCR beta diversity was reported significantly higher for malignant than benign nodules.

Per the original data handling: The study took CDR3 differences across clinicopathological groups and made a distant-metastasis classifier for papillary thyroid cancer from them. Using MiXCR, TCRdb reanalyzed the PCR reads. It is TCRdb's table, rather than the study itself, that gives the V and J calls and clone size. The table lists under 30,000 clones, roughly 4% of them singletons, with 21% in the top ten. This clone turned up a few times. Its antigen is unidentified. All patients were treatment-naive before thyroid surgery. V lost 5 bases to trimming and J lost 10 bases, with 18 bases between them. The length of the CDR3 is 13 residues.

What was sequenced was blood. This TCR was recovered from a female donor with papillary thyroid cancer or a benign thyroid nodule (not recorded which). Some clones in this sample may be carry-over from other donors' samples. J is TRBJ2-7 and V is TRBV12-3 or TRBV12-4; D is unresolved. The CDR3 region is CASSHGEPHYQYF. As DNA, the CDR3 is TGTGCCAGCAGTCACGGTGAGCCCCACTATCAGTACTTC.